This TCR beta chain was retrieved from a study of cytomegalovirus exposure and HLA in healthy donors. The overall study: Inside one of the first data releases sat around 80 million unique TCRs taken from HLA-typed donors. Findings of the study overall: As a later analysis showed, several of the most significant clusters appeared to be linked to common viral pathogens.

PCR was performed using 60 Vbeta and 13 Jbeta primers. Sequencing was performed with immunoSEQ multiplex PCR; in TCRdb, only in-frame clones are kept and a portion is missing. The profile covers approximately 77,000 clones, with under 80% appearing a single time and roughly 5.2% taken by the ten largest. Per the germline V gene, CDR1 is KGHSH and CDR2 is LQKENI. The trim removed 8 bases at V and 8 bases at J, leaving 11 bases unmatched. The CDR3 consists of 13 residues. A note on this clone: Its specificity is unknown.

The V call is TRBV18, the J call TRBJ1-1; TRBD1 agrees at 7 bases. The TCR sequence derives from a man in his 60s in good health and CMV-seropositive. Sequences were obtained from PBMCs. The CDR3: CASRTGTVEEAFF. CDR3 DNA sequence: TGTGCCAGCCGGACCGGGACAGTCGAAGAAGCTTTCTTT.